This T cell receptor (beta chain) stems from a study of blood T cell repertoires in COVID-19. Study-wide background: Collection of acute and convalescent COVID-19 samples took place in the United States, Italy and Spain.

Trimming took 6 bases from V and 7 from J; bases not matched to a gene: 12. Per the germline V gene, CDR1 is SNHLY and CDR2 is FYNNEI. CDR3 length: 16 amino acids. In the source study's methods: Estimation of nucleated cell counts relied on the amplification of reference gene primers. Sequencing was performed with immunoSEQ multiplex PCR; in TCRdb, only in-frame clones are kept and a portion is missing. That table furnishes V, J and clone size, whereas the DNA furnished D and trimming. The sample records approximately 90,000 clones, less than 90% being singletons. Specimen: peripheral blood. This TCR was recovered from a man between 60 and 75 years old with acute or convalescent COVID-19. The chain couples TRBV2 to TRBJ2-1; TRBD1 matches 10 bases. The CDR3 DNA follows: TGTGCCAGCAGCGCTTACCCCGGGACAGGGGAAAATGAGCAGTTCTTC. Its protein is CASSAYPGTGENEQFF.